This is a list of T cell receptor beta chains from one sample in a study of blood T cell repertoires in COVID-19. Clones were read by immunoSEQ multiplex PCR, and TCRdb kept only the in-frame ones, dropping some. Of about 68,000 clones in the sample, around 80% were seen once. Source material: peripheral blood. Every receptor here comes from a woman in her forties or fifties with acute or convalescent COVID-19. Each CDR3 is given with its conserved first and last residue. D genes are given only for firm matches. Clone size is stated in some rows and not others, as once, few, many or a class when expanded.

J | V | size | D | DNA | CDR3
TRBJ1-1 | TRBV10-3 | . | TRBD1 | TGTGCCATCAGTGAGGGACAGGGGGTTGGGGACACTGAAGCTTTCTTT | CAISEGQGVGDTEAFF
TRBJ2-7 | TRBV30 | . | . | TGTGCCTGGAGATGGTCTACCGAAGCCTACGAGCAGTACTTC | CAWRWSTEAYEQYF
TRBJ2-5 | TRBV24-1 | . | . | TGTGCCACCAGTGATTTCCGGAGGGGGCATGGAGAGACCCAGTACTTC | CATSDFRRGHGETQYF
TRBJ2-1 | TRBV5-1 | . | . | TGCGCCAGCAGCTTGGAAGCGCACAATGAGCAGTTCTTC | CASSLEAHNEQFF
TRBJ2-1 | TRBV7-2 | . | TRBD2 | TGTGCCAGCAGTCAGGCGCTAGCGGGAGCAAATGAGCAGTTCTTC | CASSQALAGANEQFF
TRBJ2-3 | TRBV7-6 | . | . | TGTGCCAGCAGCTTAAACGAAGCTAGCCTCGGAGATACGCAGTATTTT | CASSLNEASLGDTQYF
TRBJ1-4 | TRBV5-1 | once | . | TGCGCCAGCAGCTTGGTACCAGCTGGGGGGAATGAAAAACTGTTTTTT | CASSLVPAGGNEKLFF
TRBJ2-2 | TRBV5-1 | . | . | TGCGCCAGCAGCTTGGCTACCGGGGAGCTGTTTTTT | CASSLATGELFF
TRBJ1-2 | TRBV11-2 | . | . | TGTGCCAGCAGCTTATCCACACAGGAGAACTATGGCTACACCTTC | CASSLSTQENYGYTF
TRBJ1-3 | TRBV29-1 | . | . | TGCAGCGTTGGGACTTCGGGAAACACCATATATTTT | CSVGTSGNTIYF